The clone carrying this T cell receptor (beta chain) occurred many times. What it binds is unknown. Stable hyperthyroid donors showed no ophthalmopathy during 18 months follow-up. Certain patients were not enrolled. These were patients with other autoimmune diseases, uncontrolled infections, pregnancy or lactation. The entry originates in a study of Graves' ophthalmopathy and Graves' hyperthyroidism. From germline, CDR1 is MNHEY and CDR2 SVGEGT. CDR3 length: 15 amino acids. J gave up 3 bases and V 6 bases, and 9 bases lay outside the gene matches. RNA transcripts yielded amplified TCR beta CDR3 regions. A first-round RT-PCR used HTBI primers, followed by a second-round multiplex PCR. TCRdb fed the multiplex PCR reads into MiXCR, producing one record per CDR3 protein. The data show approximately 410,000 distinct CDR3 sequences, 15% seen once. Study results and limitations: Ophthalmopathy cases were distinguished from stable hyperthyroidism by a 13-signature model, reaching roughly 90% sensitivity and around 77% specificity. The model's prediction of ophthalmopathy progression had 65% to 71% sensitivity and less than 75% specificity.

This sequence joins TRBV6-2 or TRBV6-3 and TRBJ2-7; 9 bases agree with TRBD2. The TCR sequence derives from a woman between 18 and 29 years old with stable Graves' hyperthyroidism. The source material was peripheral blood. CDR3 DNA: TGTGCCAGCAGCACTGGGACTAGCAGGGACTACGAGCAGTACTTC. This codes for CASSTGTSRDYEQYF.